This T cell receptor beta chain stems from a study of blood T cell repertoires in COVID-19. Study information: Both acute and convalescent COVID-19 samples were obtained from the United States, Italy and Spain.

This clone was detected only a few times. The ends lost 6 bases at V and 6 bases at J; junction bases unmatched: 7. This CDR3 contains 13 residues. The germline V gene encodes CDR1 MDHEN and CDR2 SYDVKM. Profiled with immunoSEQ multiplex PCR; TCRdb holds only in-frame clones, not every one. The table lists about 110,000 clones, roughly 85% of them singletons. This sequence was found in a woman of 80 years or more with active or convalescent COVID-19. The V and J genes are TRBV28 and TRBJ2-7; 8 positions agree with TRBD2. Sequenced: peripheral blood. The CDR3 DNA follows: TGTGCCAGCAGCTTAGCGGGGACGCCCGAGCAGTACTTC. This sequence encodes CASSLAGTPEQYF.